Sequencing of this T cell receptor (beta chain) was carried out in a study of cytomegalovirus exposure and HLA in healthy donors. This CDR3 region has 13 residues. Germline assignment: CDR1 SSHAT and CDR2 FNYEAQ (reference sequence). PCR used 60 Vbeta primers and 13 Jbeta primers. Some clones are missing from TCRdb's copy, which holds only in-frame ones; the method was immunoSEQ multiplex PCR. The table lists roughly 120,000 clones, roughly three quarters of them singletons, with roughly 1.6% in the top ten. To note about this clone: The junction differs from germline at one of its ends, possibly a read error. The identical CDR3 is also encoded by other nucleotide sequences in the sample.

Sequencing used PBMCs. The chain employs TRBV7-7 and TRBJ2-1; TRBD1 aligns across 10 bases. The TCR originated in a woman in her late teens or twenties in good health and CMV-seronegative. CDR3 in amino acids: CASSPDRGHEQFF. The CDR3 coding sequence is TGTGCTAGCAGCCCTGACAGGGGGCATGAGCAATTCTTC.